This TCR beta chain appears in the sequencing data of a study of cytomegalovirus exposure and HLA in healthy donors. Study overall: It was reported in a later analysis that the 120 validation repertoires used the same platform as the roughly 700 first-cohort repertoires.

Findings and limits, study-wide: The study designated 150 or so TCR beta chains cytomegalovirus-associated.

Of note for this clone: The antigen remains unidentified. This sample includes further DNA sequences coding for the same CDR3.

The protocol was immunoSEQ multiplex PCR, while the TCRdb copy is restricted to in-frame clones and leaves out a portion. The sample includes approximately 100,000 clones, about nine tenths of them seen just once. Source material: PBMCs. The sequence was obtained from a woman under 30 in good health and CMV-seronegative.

The CDR3 DNA sequence: TGTGCCAGCAGCTTGGGTCAGGGTGAAGCTTTCTTT. Translated: CASSLGQGEAFF. V and J are TRBV5-6 and TRBJ1-1, with D perhaps matching TRBD1 (5 bases). Trimming cost V 0 bases and J 7 bases, with 7 bases left between them. Germline V gives CDR1 SGHDT, CDR2 YYEEEE. This CDR3 region has 12 residues.